This T cell receptor (beta chain) appears in the sequencing data of a study of cytomegalovirus exposure and HLA in healthy donors. The PCR employed 60 Vbeta primers together with 13 Jbeta primers. Original handling: Roughly 10 million shared chains were among around 80 million unique TCR beta chains counted in a later analysis. TCRdb keeps only in-frame clones here, not all; method: immunoSEQ multiplex PCR. V, J and clone size are taken as reported in that table, and D and trimming were inferred from the DNA itself. The data show some 150,000 clones, with roughly 78% seen just once and 6.3% held by the top ten. The sequenced material came from PBMCs. This clonotype was obtained from a man aged 45-65 years in good health and CMV-seropositive.

CDR3 nucleotide sequence: TGCAGCGCTACTAGCGGGAGTGGCACAGATACGCAGTATTTT. It is translated as CSATSGSGTDTQYF. The chain employs TRBV29-1 and TRBJ2-3; 11 nucleotides agree with TRBD2. Trimming took 7 bases from V and 1 from J; bases not matched to a gene: 4. The germline V gene encodes CDR1 SQVTM and CDR2 ANQGSEA. The CDR3 spans 14 residues.